This entry is about one T cell receptor (beta chain). Its antigen remains unidentified. The data belong to a study of T cells in localized non-small cell lung cancer. Findings and caveats of the study: Uninvolved adjacent lung had more T cell clonality than any other tissue, topping tumor. Higher blood T cell density went with longer overall survival. Appearance in adjacent lung was seen for a median approximately 58 of the top 100 tumor clones.

Here immunoSEQ multiplex PCR was the method, and the copy in TCRdb shows in-frame clones only, minus some. The sample has around 30,000 clones, approximately 90% seen once; the top ten hold 6.8%. Trimming took 8 bases from V and 0 from J; bases not matched to a gene: 3. Germline V gene sequence: CDR1 GTSNPN, CDR2 SVGIG (reference sequence). The CDR3 is 13 residues long. This sequence joins TRBV30 and TRBJ2-2; TRBD1 matches 7 bases. This material consisted of peripheral blood, taken before any cancer treatment. This TCR was recovered from a male donor aged 60 or older with stage I lung adenocarcinoma. In DNA form, the CDR3 reads TGTGCCGGGGACAGACCGAACACCGGGGAGCTGTTTTTT. This encodes CAGDRPNTGELFF. Looking up the rest from reference TRBV30 and TRBJ2-2 gives the full variable domain: SQTIHQWPATLVQPVGSPLSLECTVEGTSNPNLYWYRQAAGRGLQLLFYSVGIGQISSEVPQNLSASRPQDRQFILSSKKLLLSDSGFYLCAGDRPNTGELFFGEGSRLTVL.